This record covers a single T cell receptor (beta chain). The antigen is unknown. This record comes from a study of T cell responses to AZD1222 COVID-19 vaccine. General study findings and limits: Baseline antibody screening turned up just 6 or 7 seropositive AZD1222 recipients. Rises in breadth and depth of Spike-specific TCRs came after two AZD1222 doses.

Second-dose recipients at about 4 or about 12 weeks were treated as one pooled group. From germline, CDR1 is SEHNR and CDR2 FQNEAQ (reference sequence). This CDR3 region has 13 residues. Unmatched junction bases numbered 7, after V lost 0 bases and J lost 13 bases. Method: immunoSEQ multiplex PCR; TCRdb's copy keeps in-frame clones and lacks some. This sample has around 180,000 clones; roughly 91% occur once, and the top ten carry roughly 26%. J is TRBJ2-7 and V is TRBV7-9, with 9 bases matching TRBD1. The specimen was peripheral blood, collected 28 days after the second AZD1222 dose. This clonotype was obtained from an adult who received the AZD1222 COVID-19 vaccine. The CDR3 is CASSLARDRDHYF. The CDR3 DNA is TGTGCCAGCAGCTTAGCGAGGGACAGGGATCATTACTTC.